The T cell receptor (beta chain) under discussion was sequenced for a study of shared clonotypes between healthy human individuals. V dropped 0 bases and J dropped 2 bases, with 10 bases sitting between them. This CDR3 contains 16 residues. CDR1 is LGHNA and CDR2 is YSLEER in the germline V gene. Every subset had its genomic DNA shared out evenly among several immunoSEQ plates. Original processing notes: ImmunoSEQ output held junction-only sequences without quality scores, so filtering differed. Measured with immunoSEQ multiplex PCR; TCRdb has only the in-frame clones, and not every one. That table gives V, J and clone size, and the DNA gave D and trimming. This sample carries about a million clones, around four fifths of them seen once, and the ten largest clones take about 1.4%. Adult Caucasians living in Nashville, Tennessee made up all of the donors.

This chain connects TRBV4-3 to TRBJ2-2; weak D call: TRBD2 (7 bases). The sequencing input was memory CD4+ T cells sorted from blood. Indicated subset: CD45RA-negative fraction. The clonotype was recovered from a man between 18 and 29 years old in good health. The CDR3 sequence: CASSQERGGNTGELFF. CDR3 DNA sequence: TGCGCCAGCAGCCAAGAGAGGGGGGGAAACACCGGGGAGCTGTTTTTT.